The rows below give T cell receptor beta chains drawn from one sample of a study of blood T cell repertoires in COVID-19. Data came from immunoSEQ multiplex PCR; TCRdb stores just in-frame clones and leaves some out. The sample holds some 170,000 clones, roughly four fifths seen once. Sequencing used peripheral blood. The source of these receptors is a man aged 60 to 69 with active or convalescent COVID-19. Both conserved end residues are part of each CDR3. A D gene is named only where the DNA matches it firmly. A row's size may be missing; if present it is once, few, many or a size class.

D: TRBD2; V: TRBV5-1; size: NA; J: TRBJ2-1; DNA: TGCGCCAGCAGCCCCATTCCGGGACTAGCGGGAGTCAATGAGCAGTTCTTC; CDR3: CASSPIPGLAGVNEQFF
D: NA; V: TRBV10-3; size: few; J: TRBJ1-5; DNA: TGTGCTACTTCACCCCTACGGACAGGCAATCAGCCCCAGCATTTT; CDR3: CATSPLRTGNQPQHF
D: NA; V: TRBV3-1/TRBV3-2; size: NA; J: TRBJ1-4; DNA: TGTGCCAGCAGCCAGACCGGGATTGATGAAAAACTGTTTTTT; CDR3: CASSQTGIDEKLFF
D: TRBD1; V: TRBV5-1; size: once; J: TRBJ1-3; DNA: TGCGCCAGCAGCTACGCCCAGGGGGCGCGAGGAAACACCATATATTTT; CDR3: CASSYAQGARGNTIYF
D: TRBD2; V: TRBV6-5; size: NA; J: TRBJ2-1; DNA: TGTGCCAGCAGGCTGGGACTAGCGGAAGGGAGTGAGCAGTTCTTC; CDR3: CASRLGLAEGSEQFF
D: TRBD1; V: TRBV18; size: NA; J: TRBJ1-4; DNA: TGTGCCAGCTCACCACCGACAGGACAGGGTCTTAATGAAAAACTGTTTTTT; CDR3: CASSPPTGQGLNEKLFF
D: TRBD1; V: TRBV29-1; size: once; J: TRBJ2-7; DNA: TGCAGCGTTACAGGGGCCCGTGGGCGGGAGCAGTACTTC; CDR3: CSVTGARGREQYF
D: NA; V: TRBV27; size: NA; J: TRBJ1-1; DNA: TGTGCCAGCAGTCCCTCCCCCGGGACACTAGGGACTGAAGCTTTCTTT; CDR3: CASSPSPGTLGTEAFF
D: TRBD2; V: TRBV7-6; size: NA; J: TRBJ2-5; DNA: TGTGCCAGCAGCTCCGGGACTAGCGGGAGGGTAGGAGAGACCCAGTACTTC; CDR3: CASSSGTSGRVGETQYF
D: TRBD1; V: TRBV19; size: once; J: TRBJ1-6; DNA: TGTGCCAGTAGTATCAAAGGGGGACAGGGGGTGACACCCCTCCACTTT; CDR3: CASSIKGGQGVTPLHF
D: TRBD1; V: TRBV28; size: NA; J: TRBJ1-6; DNA: TGTGCCAGCAGTCTCCGGGACAGGGGATATTCACCCCTCCACTTT; CDR3: CASSLRDRGYSPLHF
D: NA; V: TRBV18; size: NA; J: TRBJ2-3; DNA: TGTGCCTGCGGAGGCGGGATACTGGATACGCAGTATTTT; CDR3: CACGGGILDTQYF
D: NA; V: TRBV6-5; size: NA; J: TRBJ1-1; DNA: TGTGCCAGCAACAGGGCTGAGGACACTGAAGCTTTCTTT; CDR3: CASNRAEDTEAFF
D: TRBD2; V: TRBV6-1; size: NA; J: TRBJ2-3; DNA: TGTGCCAGCAGTGAGCCCGGGACTAGCTGGGATACGCAGTATTTT; CDR3: CASSEPGTSWDTQYF
D: TRBD1; V: TRBV7-9; size: NA; J: TRBJ1-1; DNA: TGTGCCAGCAGCTTAGAGGGCAGGGGGCGCCTCTTT; CDR3: CASSLEGRGRLF
D: NA; V: TRBV5-6; size: NA; J: TRBJ2-5; DNA: TGTGCCAGCAGCCCACCTGACAGGTACCCGGAGACCCAGTACTTC; CDR3: CASSPPDRYPETQYF
D: NA; V: TRBV6-5; size: NA; J: TRBJ1-5; DNA: TGTGCCAGCAGACCGGGGGGGGGCAATCAGCCCCAGCATTTT; CDR3: CASRPGGGNQPQHF
D: NA; V: TRBV19; size: few; J: TRBJ1-2; DNA: TGTGCCAGTAGGGACTATACGCGGGATGGCTACACCTTC; CDR3: CASRDYTRDGYTF
D: NA; V: TRBV10-3; size: NA; J: TRBJ2-2; DNA: TGTGCCATCAGTGAGTCTTCTCTGCGTTCCGGGGAGCTGTTTTTT; CDR3: CAISESSLRSGELFF
D: TRBD1; V: TRBV6-6; size: NA; J: TRBJ2-7; DNA: TGTGCCAGCAGCCCGGGACAGCCGTCCTACGAGCAGTACTTC; CDR3: CASSPGQPSYEQYF
D: TRBD1; V: TRBV7-9; size: NA; J: TRBJ1-1; DNA: TGTGCCAGCAGGAACCGGGACAGCTATGAAGCTTTCTTT; CDR3: CASRNRDSYEAFF
D: TRBD2; V: TRBV9; size: once; J: TRBJ2-1; DNA: TGTGCCAGCAGCCCACTAGCGGGAGCTTACAATGAGCAGTTCTTC; CDR3: CASSPLAGAYNEQFF
D: TRBD1; V: TRBV27; size: NA; J: TRBJ2-3; DNA: TGTGCCAGCAGTTCACAGGGGGGCACAGATACGCAGTATTTT; CDR3: CASSSQGGTDTQYF
D: NA; V: TRBV7-9; size: NA; J: TRBJ2-5; DNA: TGTGCCAGCGGCTCACAGGTGCAAGAGACCCAGTACTTC; CDR3: CASGSQVQETQYF
D: NA; V: TRBV7-8; size: NA; J: TRBJ1-2; DNA: TGTGCCAGCAGCTCTGGCGGGGCCGGCTATGGCTACACCTTC; CDR3: CASSSGGAGYGYTF
D: TRBD2; V: TRBV11-2; size: NA; J: TRBJ2-2; DNA: TGTGCCAGCAGCGGGACTAGCGGGATGGGTACCGGGGAGCTGTTTTTT; CDR3: CASSGTSGMGTGELFF
D: TRBD1; V: TRBV19; size: NA; J: TRBJ1-1; DNA: TGTGCCAGTACCCAGGACAGGGTGAACACTGAAGCTTTCTTT; CDR3: CASTQDRVNTEAFF
D: NA; V: TRBV29-1; size: NA; J: TRBJ1-4; DNA: TGCAGCGCAATGGGGGCAGGGGAAAAACTGTTTTTT; CDR3: CSAMGAGEKLFF
D: TRBD1; V: TRBV10-2; size: NA; J: TRBJ2-7; DNA: TGCGCCTGCTCAGGGGGCGCATCCCGCTCCTACGAGCAGTACTTC; CDR3: CACSGGASRSYEQYF
D: TRBD1; V: TRBV27; size: NA; J: TRBJ2-7; DNA: TGTGCCAGCAGATACCAACAGGGGGCCTACGAGCAGTACTTC; CDR3: CASRYQQGAYEQYF
D: NA; V: TRBV7-9; size: NA; J: TRBJ1-1; DNA: TGTGCCAGCAGCTTAGACAGCCCTGAAGCTTTCTTT; CDR3: CASSLDSPEAFF
D: NA; V: TRBV9; size: NA; J: TRBJ2-2; DNA: TGTGCCAGCAGCTTCCTCGAAGGACTAAGTCCGAACACCGGGGAGCTGTTTTTT; CDR3: CASSFLEGLSPNTGELFF
D: NA; V: TRBV19; size: few; J: TRBJ1-5; DNA: TGTGCCAGTAGTTTGGTACCGCAGGTCAGAAATCAGCCCCAGCATTTT; CDR3: CASSLVPQVRNQPQHF
D: TRBD1; V: TRBV6-5; size: NA; J: TRBJ2-7; DNA: TGTGCCAGCAGTTACGGACAGGGGGGGACCTACGAGCAGTACTTC; CDR3: CASSYGQGGTYEQYF
D: TRBD1; V: TRBV7-2; size: NA; J: TRBJ1-1; DNA: TGTGCCAGCAGCCCACGGACAGGGACGAACACTGAAGCTTTCTTT; CDR3: CASSPRTGTNTEAFF
D: NA; V: TRBV28; size: NA; J: TRBJ2-6; DNA: TGTGCCAGCAGTTTAGGGGGGAGTGGGGCCAACGTCCTGACTTTC; CDR3: CASSLGGSGANVLTF
D: NA; V: TRBV3-1/TRBV3-2; size: NA; J: TRBJ2-7; DNA: TGTGCCAGCAGCCAAGACGTCCGGGCAGGGGAGCAGTACTTC; CDR3: CASSQDVRAGEQYF
D: TRBD2; V: TRBV9; size: NA; J: TRBJ2-5; DNA: TGTGCCAGCAGCGTCGAGGGGAGGGGTGAGACCCAGTACTTC; CDR3: CASSVEGRGETQYF
D: TRBD1; V: TRBV9; size: NA; J: TRBJ1-3; DNA: TGTGCCAGCAGCGTATCCGGGACAGGGGCTTCTGGAAACACCATATATTTT; CDR3: CASSVSGTGASGNTIYF
D: TRBD2; V: TRBV13; size: NA; J: TRBJ2-7; DNA: TGTGCCAGCAGCCCCCCGGGGGGCTCCTACGAGCAGTACTTC; CDR3: CASSPPGGSYEQYF
D: NA; V: TRBV5-5; size: NA; J: TRBJ1-3; DNA: TGTGCCAGCAGCTTGAGCGTTACTGACTCTGGAAACACCATATATTTT; CDR3: CASSLSVTDSGNTIYF
D: NA; V: TRBV19; size: NA; J: TRBJ2-2; DNA: TGTGCCAGTAGTATTGGTGTTAGAGGCACCGGGGAGCTGTTTTTT; CDR3: CASSIGVRGTGELFF